Sequencing of this T cell receptor (beta chain) was carried out in a study of OX40 agonist ivuxolimab in advanced cancers. Overall study findings and caveats: Antigens targeted by the expanded peripheral T cells were not determined.

About this clone: Its antigen is currently unknown.

Using immunoSEQ multiplex PCR, the repertoire was profiled, and TCRdb retains in-frame clones only, with some absent. Among fewer than 90,000 clones listed, roughly 86% were seen once. Patients with a history of autoimmune disease or on systemic immunosuppression were excluded. Blood samples were obtained at baseline, cycle 4 day 1, and cycle 7 day 1. V gave up 3 bases and J gave up 4 bases, with 6 bases separating them. This CDR3 comprises 13 residues. CDR1 and CDR2 (germline): MDHEN, SYDVKM. The chain recombines TRBV28 with TRBJ2-2, with D hard to call. This clonotype was sampled from an adult with an advanced solid tumor such as melanoma, head and neck, liver or kidney cancer. The sequencing used CD4+ or CD8+ T cells sorted from blood, collected in a trial of the OX40 agonist ivuxolimab. This CDR3 is CASSFSSTGELFF. As DNA, the CDR3 is TGTGCCAGCAGTTTTTCCAGCACCGGGGAGCTGTTTTTT.